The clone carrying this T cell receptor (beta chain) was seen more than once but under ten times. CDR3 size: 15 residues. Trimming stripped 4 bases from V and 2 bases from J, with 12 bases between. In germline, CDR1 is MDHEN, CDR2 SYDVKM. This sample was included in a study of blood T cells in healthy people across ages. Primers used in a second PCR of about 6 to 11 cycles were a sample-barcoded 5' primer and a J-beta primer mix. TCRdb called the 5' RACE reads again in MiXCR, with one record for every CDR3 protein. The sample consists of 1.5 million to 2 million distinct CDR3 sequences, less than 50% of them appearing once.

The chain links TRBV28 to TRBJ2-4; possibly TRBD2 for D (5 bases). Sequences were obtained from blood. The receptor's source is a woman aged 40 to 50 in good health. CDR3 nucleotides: TGTGCCAGCAGTTCTGAGGGTTATCCCAAAAACATTCAGTACTTC. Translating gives CASSSEGYPKNIQYF.